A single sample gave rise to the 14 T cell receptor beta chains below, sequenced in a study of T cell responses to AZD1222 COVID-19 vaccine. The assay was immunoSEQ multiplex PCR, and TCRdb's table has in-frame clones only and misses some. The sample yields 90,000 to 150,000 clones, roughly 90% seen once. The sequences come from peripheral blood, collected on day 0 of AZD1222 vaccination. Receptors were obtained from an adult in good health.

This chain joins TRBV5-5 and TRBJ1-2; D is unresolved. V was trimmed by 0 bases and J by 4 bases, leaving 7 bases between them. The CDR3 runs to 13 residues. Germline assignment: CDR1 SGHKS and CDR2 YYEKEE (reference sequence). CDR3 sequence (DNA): TGTGCCAGCAGCTTGGGACGGACCTATGGCTACACCTTC. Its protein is CASSLGRTYGYTF. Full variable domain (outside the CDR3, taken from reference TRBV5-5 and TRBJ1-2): DAGVTQSPTHLIKTRGQQVTLRCSPISGHKSVSWYQQVLGQGPQFIFQYYEKEERGRGNFPDRFSARQFPNYSSELNVNALLLGDSALYLCASSLGRTYGYTFGSGTRLTVV.

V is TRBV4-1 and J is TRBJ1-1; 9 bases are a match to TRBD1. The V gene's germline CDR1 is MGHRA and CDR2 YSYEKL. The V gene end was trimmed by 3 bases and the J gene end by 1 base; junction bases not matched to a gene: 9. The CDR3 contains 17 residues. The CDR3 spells CASSHPWGTGSNTEAFF. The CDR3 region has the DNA TGCGCCAGCAGCCACCCCTGGGGGACAGGGTCGAACACTGAAGCTTTCTTT.

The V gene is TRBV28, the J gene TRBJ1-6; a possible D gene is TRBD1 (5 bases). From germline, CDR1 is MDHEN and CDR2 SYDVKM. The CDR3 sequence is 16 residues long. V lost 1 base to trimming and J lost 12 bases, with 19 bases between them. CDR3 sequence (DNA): TGTGCCAGCAGTTTATTGTACAGGCGCTGGTCGGAACCCCTCCACTTT. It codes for CASSLLYRRWSEPLHF.

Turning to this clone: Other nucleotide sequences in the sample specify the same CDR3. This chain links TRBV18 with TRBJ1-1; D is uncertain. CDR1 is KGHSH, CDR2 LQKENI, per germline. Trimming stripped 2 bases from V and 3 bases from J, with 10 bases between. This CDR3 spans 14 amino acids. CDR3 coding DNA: TGTGCCAGCTCACCAGTTGGTGGGGACACTGAAGCTTTCTTT. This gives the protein CASSPVGGDTEAFF.

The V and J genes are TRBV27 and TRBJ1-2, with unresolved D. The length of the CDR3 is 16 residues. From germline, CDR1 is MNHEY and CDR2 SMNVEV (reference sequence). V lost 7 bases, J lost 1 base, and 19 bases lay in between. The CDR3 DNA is TGTGCCAGCACCTCATGGCCCGTTCGAAGTAACTATGGCTACACCTTC. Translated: CASTSWPVRSNYGYTF.

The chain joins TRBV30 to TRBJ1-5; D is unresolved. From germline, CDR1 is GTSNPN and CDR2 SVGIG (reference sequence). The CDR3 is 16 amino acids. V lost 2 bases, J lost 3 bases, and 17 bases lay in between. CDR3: CAWSLFPAGSNQPQHF. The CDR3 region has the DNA TGTGCCTGGAGTCTTTTCCCGGCAGGATCCAATCAGCCCCAGCATTTT.

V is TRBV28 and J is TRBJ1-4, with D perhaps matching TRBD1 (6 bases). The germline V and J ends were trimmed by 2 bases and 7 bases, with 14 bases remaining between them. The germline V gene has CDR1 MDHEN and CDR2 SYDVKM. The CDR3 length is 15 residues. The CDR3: CASSLGGAVPEKLFF. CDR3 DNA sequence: TGTGCCAGCAGTTTAGGGGGGGCTGTACCTGAAAAACTGTTTTTT.

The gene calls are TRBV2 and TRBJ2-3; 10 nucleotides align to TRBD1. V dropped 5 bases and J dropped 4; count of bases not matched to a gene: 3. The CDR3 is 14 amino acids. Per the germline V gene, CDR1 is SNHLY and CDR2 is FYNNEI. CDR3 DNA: TGTGCCAGCAGTCGGGACAGGGGCCCAGATACGCAGTATTTT. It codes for CASSRDRGPDTQYF.

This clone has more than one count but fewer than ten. CDR3 sequence reads: CASSQSRALNTGELFF. CDR3 bases: TGTGCCAGCAGCCAATCACGGGCTCTGAACACCGGGGAGCTGTTTTTT. The rearrangement uses TRBV5-6 and TRBJ2-2, with D unresolved. The CDR3 runs 16 residues. V lost 4 bases and J lost 1, with 14 bases in between. Germline V CDR1 and CDR2: SGHDT, YYEEEE.

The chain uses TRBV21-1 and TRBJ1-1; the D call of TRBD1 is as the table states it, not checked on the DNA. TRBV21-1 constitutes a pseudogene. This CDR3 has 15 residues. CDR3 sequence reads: CASSKRARVNTEAFF. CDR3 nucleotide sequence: TGTGCCAGCAGCAAACGCGCCAGGGTGAACACTGAAGCTTTCTTT.

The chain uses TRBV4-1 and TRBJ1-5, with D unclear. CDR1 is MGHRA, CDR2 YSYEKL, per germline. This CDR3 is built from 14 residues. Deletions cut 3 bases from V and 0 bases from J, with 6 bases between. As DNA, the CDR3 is TGCGCCAGCAGCCAGTTTGTTAGCAATCAGCCCCAGCATTTT. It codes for CASSQFVSNQPQHF.

This CDR3 reads CASSFSRGLNEKLFF. CDR3 nucleotide sequence: TGTGCCAGCAGTTTCTCAAGGGGACTGAATGAAAAACTGTTTTTT. The chain recombines TRBV28 with TRBJ1-4; D possibly corresponds to TRBD1 (5 bases). V was cut by 3 bases and J by 5 bases, with 13 bases left in between. Germline values: CDR1 MDHEN, CDR2 SYDVKM. This CDR3 is built from 15 residues.

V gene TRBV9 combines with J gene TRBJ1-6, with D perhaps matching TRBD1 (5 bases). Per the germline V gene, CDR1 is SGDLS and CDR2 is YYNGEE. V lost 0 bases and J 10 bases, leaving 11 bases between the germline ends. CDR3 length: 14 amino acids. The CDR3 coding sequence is TGTGCCAGCAGCGTAGATGGGGGGGACTCACCCCTCCACTTT. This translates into CASSVDGGDSPLHF.

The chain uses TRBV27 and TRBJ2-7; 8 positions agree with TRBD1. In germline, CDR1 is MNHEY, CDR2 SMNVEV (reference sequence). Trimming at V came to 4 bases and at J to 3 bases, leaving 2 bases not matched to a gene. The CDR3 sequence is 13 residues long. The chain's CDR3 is CASSSTGGYEQYF. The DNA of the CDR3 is TGTGCCAGCAGTTCCACAGGGGGCTACGAGCAGTACTTC.